The 21 T cell receptor beta chains listed next were all sequenced from one sample in a study of cytomegalovirus exposure and HLA in healthy donors. In the PCR, 60 Vbeta and 13 Jbeta primers were used. TCRdb's table, derived via immunoSEQ multiplex PCR, lists solely in-frame clones and lacks some. The sample holds about 110,000 clones, approximately 73% seen once. What was sequenced was PBMCs. The source is a man aged 25-45 years in good health and CMV-seronegative.

This chain uses TRBV6-1 with TRBJ2-5, with 10 bases fitting TRBD1. The CDR3 has 13 amino acids. Germline V lookup: CDR1 MNHNS, CDR2 SASEGT. The junction had 2 bases not matched to a gene; V was cut back by 6 bases and J by 4 bases. The CDR3 DNA follows: TGTGCCAGCAGGGACAGGGGGGGAGAGACCCAGTACTTC. It yields the protein CASRDRGGETQYF.

This chain uses TRBV2 with TRBJ1-1; 10 nucleotides align to TRBD1. This CDR3 has 14 residues. V was clipped by 6 bases and J by 3 bases; unmatched bases: 4. Germline lookup yields CDR1 SNHLY and CDR2 FYNNEI. The CDR3 DNA reads TGTGCCAGCAGGACAGGGGGCTGGGACACTGAAGCTTTCTTT. Residues: CASRTGGWDTEAFF.

The V call is TRBV2, the J call TRBJ1-1; D not resolved. Germline V gene sequence: CDR1 SNHLY, CDR2 FYNNEI. This CDR3 has 12 amino acids. Trimming removed 0 bases at V and 11 bases at J, with 10 bases between. The CDR3 here is CASSEAGGRAFF. The CDR3 nucleotides read TGTGCCAGCAGTGAAGCGGGAGGACGGGCTTTCTTT.

The rearrangement joins TRBV11-1 to TRBJ2-1; 13 nucleotides agree with TRBD2. V was clipped by 4 bases and J by 10 bases; unmatched bases: 4. This CDR3 spans 14 amino acids. Germline loops: CDR1 SGHAT, CDR2 FQDESV (reference sequence). In DNA, the CDR3 is TGTGCCAGCAGCTCCGGACTAGCGGGAGTCGAGCAGTTCTTC. Amino acid sequence: CASSSGLAGVEQFF.

V and J are TRBV6-5 and TRBJ1-3; no clear D. The CDR3 extends over 15 amino acids. The V gene's germline CDR1 is MNHEY and CDR2 SVGAGI. V lost 6 bases to trimming and J lost 3 bases, with 15 bases between them. CDR3 bases: TGTGCCAGCAGACCCGACCGGGTTAGTGGAAACACCATATATTTT. Translation gives CASRPDRVSGNTIYF.

The chain links TRBV6-6 to TRBJ1-2; D is perhaps TRBD1 (6 bases). CDR1 is MNHNY and CDR2 is SVGAGI in the germline V gene (reference sequence). Trimming left V 6 bases short and J 7 bases short, with 18 bases between. CDR3 size: 14 residues. The CDR3 loop is CASRTTGLVSGYTF. The CDR3 DNA follows: TGTGCCAGCAGAACCACAGGGCTTGTGAGTGGCTACACCTTC.

V and J are TRBV5-4 and TRBJ2-7, with D perhaps matching TRBD2 (5 bases). Trimming removed 1 base from V and 1 base from J, with 9 bases in between. The CDR3 is 14 residues long. Germline CDR1 is SGHNT and CDR2 is YYREEE (reference sequence). The CDR3 DNA reads TGTGCCAGCAGCTTGCGGGGAAGGTCCTACGAGCAGTACTTC. This translates into CASSLRGRSYEQYF.

The chain employs TRBV5-4 and TRBJ1-1; D not certain. The germline V gene has CDR1 SGHNT and CDR2 YYREEE (reference sequence). Trimming took 0 bases from V and 0 from J, leaving 12 bases between them. CDR3 length equals 16 residues. The CDR3, as DNA: TGTGCCAGCAGCTTGGTCCCGATTTCTATGAACACTGAAGCTTTCTTT. This codes for CASSLVPISMNTEAFF.

The genes are TRBV19 and TRBJ1-4, with D hard to call. The CDR3 runs to 14 residues. Germline assignment: CDR1 LNHDA and CDR2 SQIVND (reference sequence). The V and J ends lost 0 bases and 7 bases respectively, with 9 bases between them. As DNA, the CDR3 is TGTGCCAGTAGTATAGAGGCGGAGGCTGAAAAACTGTTTTTT. It translates to CASSIEAEAEKLFF.

This clone was counted between two and nine times. The J gene is TRBJ2-7, the V gene TRBV27, with D perhaps matching TRBD1 (6 bases). There are 14 residues in the CDR3. From germline, CDR1 is MNHEY and CDR2 SMNVEV (reference sequence). With 6 bases removed from V and 0 bases from J, the gap between germline ends came to 12 bases. CDR3 loop: CASRSTGSSYEQYF. CDR3 sequence (DNA): TGTGCCAGCAGATCCACAGGGTCCTCCTACGAGCAGTACTTC.

V usage is TRBV27 and J usage is TRBJ1-1, with 9 bases aligning to TRBD1. Germline CDR1 MNHEY, CDR2 SMNVEV (reference sequence). The CDR3 covers 16 residues. Losses at the gene ends were 6 bases for V and 7 bases for J; bases not matched to a gene: 15. CDR3 loop: CASSQIQTGGGGEAFF. The CDR3, as DNA: TGTGCCAGCAGCCAAATACAGACAGGGGGAGGTGGTGAAGCTTTCTTT.

This clone was seen only a few times. The chain is built from TRBV30 and TRBJ2-5, with 7 bases fitting TRBD1. CDR1 and CDR2 (germline): GTSNPN, SVGIG (reference sequence). The CDR3 spans 14 residues. V lost 5 bases and J lost 2; bases outside the gene matches: 8. CDR3 bases: TGTGCCTGGGGCGGACAGGCGTTACAAGAGACCCAGTACTTC. It specifies CAWGGQALQETQYF.

The chain recombines TRBV5-1 with TRBJ1-4, with a possible D match to TRBD1 (6 bases). CDR1 is SGHRS and CDR2 is YFSETQ in the germline V gene. Trimming stripped 0 bases from V and 0 bases from J, with 9 bases between. The CDR3 has 16 amino acids. CDR3 amino acids: CASSLGNRATNEKLFF. The DNA of the CDR3 is TGCGCCAGCAGCTTGGGCAACAGGGCAACTAATGAAAAACTGTTTTTT.

The rearrangement uses TRBV30 and TRBJ2-1; tentative D call: TRBD2 (6 bases). CDR1 is GTSNPN, CDR2 SVGIG, per germline (reference sequence). The V end lost 6 bases, the J end lost 3 bases, and 12 bases lay between the germline ends. This CDR3 is 13 amino acids long. Written as DNA, the CDR3 is TGTGCCTGCAAACGGACTAACTACAATGAGCAGTTCTTC. Its protein product is CACKRTNYNEQFF. The variable domain in full, with the rest retrieved from reference TRBV30 and TRBJ2-1, is SQTIHQWPATLVQPVGSPLSLECTVEGTSNPNLYWYRQAAGRGLQLLFYSVGIGQISSEVPQNLSASRPQDRQFILSSKKLLLSDSGFYLCACKRTNYNEQFFGPGTRLTVL.

This chain joins TRBV5-6 and TRBJ2-5; 9 bases align to TRBD1. CDR3 length: 15 amino acids. The germline gives CDR1 SGHDT, CDR2 YYEEEE. The ends lost 7 bases at V and 5 bases at J; junction bases unmatched: 12. Written as DNA, the CDR3 is TGTGCCAGCTTATCACGGGACAGGGAGGGGGAGACCCAGTACTTC. Protein product: CASLSRDREGETQYF. Full variable domain (missing parts from reference TRBV5-6 and TRBJ2-5): DAGVTQSPTHLIKTRGQQVTLRCSPKSGHDTVSWYQQALGQGPQFIFQYYEEEERQRGNFPDRFSGHQFPNYSSELNVNALLLGDSALYLCASLSRDREGETQYFGPGTRLLVL.

This rearrangement joins TRBV6-6 to TRBJ2-3, with a possible D match to TRBD2 (6 bases). This CDR3 region has 15 residues. V was clipped by 2 bases and J by 5 bases, with 14 bases between them. Germline V gene data show CDR1 as MNHNY and CDR2 as SVGAGI (reference sequence). The DNA for the CDR3 is TGTGCCAGCAGTTACGGGAGGAGGACTGTAGATACGCAGTATTTT. Amino acid sequence: CASSYGRRTVDTQYF.

This chain joins TRBV19 and TRBJ2-1, with D unresolved. Between the trimmed V and J ends, which lost 5 bases and 5 bases, there was a span of 13 bases. The CDR3 has 14 amino acids. The germline V gene encodes CDR1 LNHDA and CDR2 SQIVND (reference sequence). The CDR3, as DNA: TGTGCCAGTAGTCCCGTCTCGTTCCACAATGAGCAGTTCTTC. It translates to CASSPVSFHNEQFF.

The chain links TRBV10-2 to TRBJ2-2, with 8 bases identical to TRBD1. Germline V gives CDR1 WSHSY, CDR2 SAAADI. The CDR3 consists of 16 residues. V dropped 2 bases and J dropped 1; count of bases not matched to a gene: 3. CDR3 sequence reads: CASSEGDRKNTGELFF. The CDR3 nucleotides are TGCGCCAGCAGTGAGGGGGACAGGAAGAACACCGGGGAGCTGTTTTTT.

This chain connects TRBV7-2 to TRBJ2-5; a weak D match, TRBD2 (6 bases). This CDR3 contains 14 residues. Between the trimmed V and J ends, which lost 6 bases and 2 bases, there was a span of 13 bases. Germline V gives CDR1 SGHTA, CDR2 FQGNSA. CDR3 amino acids: CASRSMGGQETQYF. CDR3 sequence (DNA): TGTGCCAGCAGGTCTATGGGGGGACAAGAGACCCAGTACTTC.

The chain employs TRBV30 and TRBJ1-4; D is possibly TRBD1 (5 bases). Trimming took off 3 bases at V and 7 bases at J, with 6 bases between the two ends. This CDR3 is 11 amino acids long. Germline V lookup: CDR1 GTSNPN, CDR2 SVGIG (reference sequence). CDR3 residues: CAWSRVEKLFF. CDR3 bases: TGTGCCTGGAGCAGGGTTGAAAAACTGTTTTTT.

This chain links TRBV10-2 with TRBJ2-2; 12 nucleotides agree with TRBD2. This CDR3 is built from 16 residues. Germline lookup yields CDR1 WSHSY and CDR2 SAAADI. With V trimmed by 6 bases and J by 4 bases, 6 bases remained unmatched. The chain's CDR3 is CASSALAGGITGELFF. The CDR3 nucleotides read TGCGCCAGCAGCGCCCTAGCGGGGGGGATCACCGGGGAGCTGTTTTTT.